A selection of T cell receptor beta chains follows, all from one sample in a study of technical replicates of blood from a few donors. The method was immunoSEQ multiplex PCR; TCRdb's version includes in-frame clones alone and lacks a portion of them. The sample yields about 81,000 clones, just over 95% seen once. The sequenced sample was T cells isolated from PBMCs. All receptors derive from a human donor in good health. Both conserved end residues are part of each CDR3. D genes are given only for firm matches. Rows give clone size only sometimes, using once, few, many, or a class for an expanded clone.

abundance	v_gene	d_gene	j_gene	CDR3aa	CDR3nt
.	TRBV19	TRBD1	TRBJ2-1	CASSIVGGQGYNEQFF	TGTGCCAGTAGTATCGTAGGCGGACAGGGGTACAATGAGCAGTTCTTC
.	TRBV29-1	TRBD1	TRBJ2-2	CSVQRTGVNTGELFF	TGCAGCGTTCAGAGGACAGGGGTAAACACCGGGGAGCTGTTTTTT
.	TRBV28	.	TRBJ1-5	CASSLRSGEGQPQHF	TGTGCCAGCAGTTTAAGGTCAGGGGAAGGTCAGCCCCAGCATTTT
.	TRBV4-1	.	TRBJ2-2	CASSQLGGPAGELFF	TGCGCCAGCAGCCAACTCGGGGGGCCGGCCGGGGAGCTGTTTTTT
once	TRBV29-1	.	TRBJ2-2	CSVTEQGLSGELFF	TGCAGCGTCACCGAACAGGGATTGTCCGGGGAGCTGTTTTTT
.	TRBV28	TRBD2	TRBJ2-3	CASSSSSGSPNTQYF	TGTGCCAGCAGTTCCTCTAGCGGGAGTCCAAATACGCAGTATTTT
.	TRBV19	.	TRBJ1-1	CASSQGVEDTEAFF	TGTGCCAGTAGCCAGGGTGTCGAGGACACTGAAGCTTTCTTT
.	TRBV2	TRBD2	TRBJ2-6	CASSPPLAGGSYSQGAGANVLTF	TGTGCCAGCAGTCCTCCTTTAGCGGGGGGCTCCTACTCTCAGGGTGCGGGGGCCAACGTCCTGACTTTC
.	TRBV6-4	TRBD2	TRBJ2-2	CASSDSKLAGAGELFF	TGTGCCAGCAGTGACTCGAAACTAGCGGGAGCTGGGGAGCTGTTTTTT
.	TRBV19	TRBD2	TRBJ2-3	CASSNWRERLSSTDTQYF	TGTGCCAGTAGTAACTGGCGGGAGAGACTATCTAGCACAGATACGCAGTATTTT
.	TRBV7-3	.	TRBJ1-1	CASSQFGATTEAFF	TGTGCCAGCAGCCAGTTTGGGGCTACCACTGAAGCTTTCTTT
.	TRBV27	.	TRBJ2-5	CASSFLNQGTQYF	TGTGCCAGCAGTTTCCTCAACCAGGGTACCCAGTACTTC
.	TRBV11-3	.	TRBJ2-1	CASSLAGSYNEQFF	TGTGCCAGCAGCTTAGCGGGGTCCTACAATGAGCAGTTCTTC
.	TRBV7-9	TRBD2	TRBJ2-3	CASSRGLAGVVITDTQYF	TGTGCCAGCAGCCGGGGACTAGCGGGAGTCGTTATCACAGATACGCAGTATTTT
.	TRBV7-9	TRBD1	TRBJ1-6	CASSRDRDSSPLHF	TGTGCCAGCAGCCGCGACAGGGATTCATCACCCCTCCACTTT